A selection of T cell receptor beta chains follows, all from one sample in a study of blood T cells in healthy people across ages. TCRdb used MiXCR to reprocess the 5' RACE reads, holding one entry per CDR3 protein. This table has approximately 1,700,000 distinct CDR3 sequences, roughly two fifths appearing once. Source material: blood. The receptors originated from a human donor in good health. CDR3s include the opening cysteine and the closing phenylalanine or tryptophan. A D gene is named only where the DNA matches it firmly. Some rows mark clone size as missing; the rest say once, few, many or name a class of expanded clone.

j_call clone_size d_call v_call cdr3_nt cdr3_aa
TRBJ2-3 NA NA TRBV20-1 TGCAGTGCTAGAGATCTTTCAGCGGGCCGAAGCACAGATACGCAGTATTTT CSARDLSAGRSTDTQYF
TRBJ1-2 NA NA TRBV4-1 TGCGCCAGCAGCCAAGAAAAACACCGAGTCTATGGCTACACCTTC CASSQEKHRVYGYTF
TRBJ1-1 few TRBD1 TRBV12-3/TRBV12-4 TGTGCCAGCAGTAACCGGACAGGGATGGTGGGTGAAGCTTTCTTT CASSNRTGMVGEAFF
TRBJ2-7 NA NA TRBV7-6 TGTGCCAGCAGTTCATCGCCCCCGGGACAAAAGGCGGGCGAGCAGTACTTC CASSSSPPGQKAGEQYF
TRBJ2-7 once NA TRBV7-9 TGTGCCAGCAGCTCCTTCAGTTTAGGGGACTCCTACGAGCAGTACTTC CASSSFSLGDSYEQYF
TRBJ2-7 few TRBD1 TRBV28 TGTGCCAGCAGTAAGACAACAGGGGTCTGGTCCTACGAGCAGTACTTC CASSKTTGVWSYEQYF
TRBJ2-5 few TRBD1 TRBV4-3 TGCGCCAGCAGCCAAGATTTGACAGGGGGTTTGGAGACCCAGTACTTC CASSQDLTGGLETQYF
TRBJ2-4 NA NA TRBV28 TGTGCCAGCAGTTTCCTCTTTGGGGGTTCTTACGGGCAGTACTTC CASSFLFGGSYGQYF
TRBJ2-7 NA NA TRBV27 TGTGCCAGCAGTCAGAGGACGGGGGAGCAGTACTTC CASSQRTGEQYF
TRBJ1-1 once NA TRBV6-5 TGTGCCAGCAGTTACTTTGGGAACACTGAAGCTTTCTTT CASSYFGNTEAFF
TRBJ2-3 NA NA TRBV7-8 TGTGCCAGCAGCTTAAGTAGGTTCCCAGATACGCAGTATTTT CASSLSRFPDTQYF
TRBJ2-3 few NA TRBV29-1 TGCACCGTTAAATACTCAGCGGAGGCAGATACGCAGTATTTT CTVKYSAEADTQYF
TRBJ1-5 NA NA TRBV20-1 TGCAGTGCTAGAGTCACCGTCGGACTCTCGGCGAATCAGCCCCAGCATTTT CSARVTVGLSANQPQHF
TRBJ2-7 NA TRBD2 TRBV20-1 TGCAGTGCTAGAGGTACTAGCGGGATCACCCATCCTGGGGAGCAGTACTTC CSARGTSGITHPGEQYF
TRBJ1-2 NA NA TRBV3-1 TGTGCCAGCAGCCCTCGACTCGGCCAACGAGGCTACACCTTC CASSPRLGQRGYTF
TRBJ2-5 few TRBD2 TRBV25-1 TGTGCCAGCACCCGGGGGGTGGAGGAGACCCAGTACTTC CASTRGVEETQYF
TRBJ1-2 few NA TRBV28 TGTGCCAGCAGTTTCAGGGCCAGGGAAAACTATGGCTACACCTTC CASSFRARENYGYTF
TRBJ2-4 NA NA TRBV11-2 TGTGCCAGCAGCTTAGGGAATGGGGGGGCCAGGAACATTCAGTACTTC CASSLGNGGARNIQYF
TRBJ2-3 NA TRBD2 TRBV4-3 TGCGCCAGCAGCCAAGATTGGGGGCTAGCGGGGGTTACAGATACGCAGTATTTT CASSQDWGLAGVTDTQYF
TRBJ2-1 few TRBD1 TRBV7-9 TGTGCCAGCAGCATTGGACAGGGAGGTAATGAGGACTACAATGAGCAGTTCTTC CASSIGQGGNEDYNEQFF
TRBJ2-7 NA NA TRBV5-1 TGCGCCAGCAGCCGGAGAATGGACAGTGCCGAGCAGTACTTC CASSRRMDSAEQYF
TRBJ2-3 NA TRBD2 TRBV6-1 TGTGCTTCCCTTTATTGGCTAGCGGGGAGGATAGATACGCAGTATTTT CASLYWLAGRIDTQYF
TRBJ1-1 NA NA TRBV24-1 TGTGCCACCAGTGATTTCTCAGGGGCTGAAGCTTTCTTT CATSDFSGAEAFF